Each of the 8 T cell receptor beta chains below was sequenced from the same sample in a study of identical twins. One entry per CDR3 protein, called by TCRdb with MiXCR from the 5' RACE reads. The sample yields about 920,000 distinct CDR3 sequences, 9% to 15% seen once. This sample also belongs to another study, concerning yellow fever vaccine responses in identical twins.

Sequencing was done on a sample of PBMCs. Receptor source: a woman aged 18-35 years in good health.

This clonotype was detected only a few times. This chain links TRBV9 with TRBJ1-1; weak D call: TRBD1 (6 bases). V dropped 3 bases and J dropped 4 bases, with 7 bases sitting between them. Germline V gene sequence: CDR1 SGDLS, CDR2 YYNGEE. The CDR3 length is 12 residues. CDR3 DNA sequence: TGTGCCAGCAGCGAGGACAGCACTGAAGCTTTCTTT. As protein: CASSEDSTEAFF.

The chain recombines TRBV6-1 with TRBJ1-1, with 7 bases identical to TRBD1. The CDR3 consists of 13 residues. The trim removed 3 bases at V and 8 bases at J, leaving 6 bases unmatched. Germline assignment: CDR1 MNHNS and CDR2 SASEGT. In DNA form, the CDR3 reads TGTGCCAGCAGTGAGGGATGGGACAGCGAAGCTTTCTTT. This translates into CASSEGWDSEAFF.

This clonotype was observed a handful of times. This chain joins TRBV29-1 and TRBJ1-1; tentatively, D is TRBD1 (5 bases). This CDR3 has 12 amino acids. Germline CDR1 is SQVTM and CDR2 is ANQGSEA. V gave up 6 bases and J gave up 3 bases, with 11 bases separating them. The CDR3 DNA follows: TGCAGCGTGGGGGGGGGTTACACTGAAGCTTTCTTT. Residues: CSVGGGYTEAFF.

This sequence joins TRBV5-6 and TRBJ2-5; D perhaps matches TRBD2 (6 bases). CDR1 and CDR2 (germline): SGHDT, YYEEEE. CDR3 length: 15 residues. V was trimmed by 3 bases and J by 3 bases, leaving 15 bases between them. Here the CDR3 reads CASSSVGGLKETQYF. DNA of the CDR3: TGTGCCAGCAGCTCAGTAGGAGGGTTAAAAGAGACCCAGTACTTC.

The chain combines TRBV4-2 with TRBJ2-3; 10 positions match TRBD2. The CDR3 has 19 residues. Germline V gene sequence: CDR1 LGHNA, CDR2 YNFKEQ. The trim removed 4 bases at V and 2 bases at J, leaving 15 bases unmatched. DNA of the CDR3: TGTGCCAGCAGCCTAATATTATACGCTAGCGGGGGAATCACAGATACGCAGTATTTT. This sequence encodes CASSLILYASGGITDTQYF.

This clonotype was observed a handful of times. The chain carries TRBV2 and TRBJ2-1, with 7 nucleotides matching TRBD2. CDR3 length equals 12 residues. The V gene's germline CDR1 is SNHLY and CDR2 FYNNEI. V lost 4 bases to trimming and J lost 8 bases; unmatched junction nucleotides: 2. CDR3 amino acids: CASSGLADEQFF. CDR3 DNA: TGTGCCAGCAGTGGACTAGCCGATGAGCAGTTCTTC.

This clonotype has ten or more counts. The chain carries TRBV12-3 or TRBV12-4 and TRBJ1-5; D unresolved. Trimming shortened V by 6 bases and J by 3 bases, and 12 bases separated the two germline ends. The CDR3 loop spans 14 amino acids. CDR3 coding DNA: TGTGCCAGCAGCCCGGGGTCCCCCAATCAGCCCCAGCATTTT. This gives the protein CASSPGSPNQPQHF.

This chain joins TRBV7-9 and TRBJ2-5; D perhaps matches TRBD2 (6 bases). Trimming removed 4 bases from V and 3 bases from J, with 15 bases in between. This CDR3 has 15 amino acids. Germline values: CDR1 SEHNR, CDR2 FQNEAQ (reference sequence). In DNA, the CDR3 is TGTGCCAGCAGCTCCCAGGGACTTCTGGAAGAGACCCAGTACTTC. It encodes CASSSQGLLEETQYF.